One and the same sample provided the 7 T cell receptor beta chains below, sequenced in a study of T cells in Graves' hyperthyroidism and ophthalmopathy. Regions amplified from RNA transcripts were the TCR beta CDR3 regions. Initially, a first-round RT-PCR of the TCR CDR3 employed the HTBI primer set. TCRdb ran MiXCR on the multiplex PCR reads and lists one entry per CDR3 protein. Among about 290,000 distinct CDR3 sequences listed, approximately 15% were seen once. The sequencing sample was made of blood. The receptors come from a woman aged 40 to 50 with Graves' hyperthyroidism.

There are many counts of this clonotype. This chain's CDR3 is CASSLVATTNEQFF. CDR3 in DNA: TGTGCCAGCAGCTTAGTGGCGACGACCAATGAGCAGTTCTTC. V gene TRBV7-8 combines with J gene TRBJ2-1; no clear D gene. Trimming shortened V by 1 base and J by 6 bases, and 10 bases separated the two germline ends. Germline V CDR1 and CDR2: SGHVS, FQNEAQ. The CDR3 extends over 14 amino acids.

This clonotype was counted ten times or more. The rearrangement uses TRBV12-3 or TRBV12-4 and TRBJ1-1, with D uncertain. V lost 3 bases and J lost 5, with 7 bases in between. CDR3 length equals 12 residues. The CDR3, as DNA: TGTGCCAGCAGTTTTTTGGGGACTGAAGCTTTCTTT. Protein product: CASSFLGTEAFF.

This chain links TRBV7-6 with TRBJ1-4, with 8 bases fitting TRBD1. Germline assignment: CDR1 SGHVS and CDR2 FNYEAQ. There are 14 residues in the CDR3. Trimming at V came to 5 bases and at J to 8 bases, leaving 7 bases not matched to a gene. The CDR3 here is CASSVQGGGEKLFF. Here the CDR3 DNA reads TGTGCCAGCAGCGTACAGGGGGGGGGAGAAAAACTGTTTTTT.

This clonotype has a handful of counts. J is TRBJ2-1 and V is TRBV14, with D unresolved. V lost 4 bases and J 0 bases, leaving 28 bases between the germline ends. The CDR3 has 21 residues. Germline CDR1 reads SGHDN; CDR2 reads FVKESK. The CDR3 sequence: CASSPINPPIARKSSYNEQFF. Written as DNA, the CDR3 is TGTGCCAGCAGCCCAATCAACCCCCCTATAGCCCGAAAAAGCTCCTACAATGAGCAGTTCTTC. Full variable domain (missing parts from reference TRBV14 and TRBJ2-1): EAGVTQFPSHSVIEKGQTVTLRCDPISGHDNLYWYRRVMGKEIKFLLHFVKESKQDESGMPNNRFLAERTGGTYSTLKVQPAELEDSGVYFCASSPINPPIARKSSYNEQFFGPGTRLTVL.

This clonotype has ten or more counts. J is TRBJ1-2 and V is TRBV30; D might be TRBD1 (5 bases). This CDR3 has 14 amino acids. Germline CDR1 reads GTSNPN; CDR2 reads SVGIG (reference sequence). Trimming shortened V by 4 bases and J by 3 bases, and 15 bases separated the two germline ends. The CDR3 protein is CAWTQQAGDYGYTF. The CDR3 nucleotides are TGTGCCTGGACCCAACAGGCCGGGGACTATGGCTACACCTTC.

This clonotype was detected only a few times. V usage is TRBV5-1 and J usage is TRBJ1-2; D gene unclear. Trimming pared 2 bases from V and 6 bases from J, leaving 8 bases between. The CDR3 covers 12 residues. CDR1 and CDR2 from the germline V gene are SGHRS and YFSETQ. As DNA, the CDR3 is TGCGCCAGCAGCTTTCTCAATGATGGCTACACCTTC. This translates into CASSFLNDGYTF.

This clonotype was seen only a few times. The rearrangement links TRBV27 to TRBJ2-4, with no clear D. The ends were cut back, 2 bases at V and 8 bases at J, with 10 bases in the middle. This CDR3 is built from 13 residues. CDR1 and CDR2 (germline): MNHEY, SMNVEV (reference sequence). CDR3 protein: CASSLAPEYIQYF. The DNA for the CDR3 is TGTGCCAGCAGTTTAGCCCCCGAGTACATTCAGTACTTC.